A single count supports the clone carrying this TCR beta chain. This sample was taken from a study of technical replicates of blood from several donors. Profiling relied on immunoSEQ multiplex PCR, and the TCRdb table lists in-frame clones only, not all of them. The sample includes approximately 81,000 clones, more than 80% seen only once; the top ten take around 4%. Germline values: CDR1 SNHLY, CDR2 FYNNEI. V lost 7 bases to trimming and J lost 8 bases, with 11 bases between them. The CDR3 spans 12 residues. The receptor comes from a human donor in good health. Some clones in this sample may be carry-over from other donors' samples. V usage is TRBV2 and J usage is TRBJ1-4; D not resolved. The sample consisted of PBMCs. The CDR3 loop reads CASTGYGEKLFF. In nucleotides, the CDR3 is TGTGCCAGCACGGGGTATGGCGAAAAACTGTTTTTT.